These 11 T cell receptor beta chains came from one sample sequenced in a study of blood T cell repertoires in COVID-19. Clones were read by immunoSEQ multiplex PCR, and TCRdb kept only the in-frame ones, dropping some. This table has hundreds of thousands of clones, 92% appearing once. Source material: peripheral blood. These TCRs come from a man in his 60s with COVID-19, enrolled during active disease.

This clone was observed once. The chain joins TRBV19 to TRBJ1-6, with 9 bases aligning to TRBD1. V lost 5 bases and J lost 3; bases outside the gene matches: 11. The CDR3 loop spans 18 amino acids. From germline, CDR1 is LNHDA and CDR2 SQIVND (reference sequence). The CDR3, as DNA: TGTGCCAGTAGTTTGAGGACAGGGGATGGCATCTATAATTCACCCCTCCACTTT. This translates into CASSLRTGDGIYNSPLHF.

This chain connects TRBV11-2 to TRBJ2-1, with D tentatively TRBD1 (5 bases). The V gene's germline CDR1 is SGHAT and CDR2 FQNNGV. The CDR3 sequence is 13 residues long. Trimming removed 1 base from V and 13 bases from J, with 14 bases in between. CDR3 loop: CASSLGVRERQFF. The CDR3 DNA reads as TGTGCCAGCAGCTTAGGTGTCAGGGAAAGACAGTTCTTC.

This rearrangement joins TRBV28 to TRBJ1-6; D uncertain. Per germline, CDR1 MDHEN and CDR2 SYDVKM. CDR3 size: 12 residues. V dropped 5 bases and J dropped 10 bases, with 9 bases sitting between them. The CDR3 sequence: CASSTRHSPLHF. CDR3 in DNA: TGTGCCAGCAGTACGCGACACTCACCCCTCCACTTT.

This clone came up once. V is TRBV6-5 and J is TRBJ2-7; 12 nucleotides match TRBD2. This CDR3 comprises 14 residues. Germline-derived CDR1 and CDR2 are MNHEY and SVGAGI. J lost 3 bases, V lost 6 bases, and 3 bases had no gene match. The CDR3 DNA reads TGTGCCAGCAGGCCGGGACTAGCGGGCTACGAGCAGTACTTC. This gives the protein CASRPGLAGYEQYF.

V gene TRBV7-3 combines with J gene TRBJ1-1, with D perhaps matching TRBD1 (5 bases). The CDR3 loop spans 13 amino acids. Trimming stripped 2 bases from V and 8 bases from J, with 12 bases between. The V gene's germline CDR1 is SGHTA and CDR2 FQGTGA. The CDR3 loop reads CASSLVSRGEAFF. Here the CDR3 DNA reads TGTGCCAGCAGCTTAGTATCTCGGGGGGAAGCTTTCTTT.

This chain joins TRBV6-2 or TRBV6-3 and TRBJ2-3; D uncertain. The length of the CDR3 is 12 residues. Trimming removed 2 bases at V and 8 bases at J, with 8 bases between. Germline V lookup: CDR1 MNHEY, CDR2 SVGEGT. The chain's CDR3 is CASSYSPVTQYF. In nucleotides, the CDR3 is TGTGCCAGCAGTTACAGCCCGGTTACGCAGTATTTT.

The chain recombines TRBV19 with TRBJ1-6, with D unresolved. The CDR3 has 12 residues. The germline V and J ends were trimmed by 3 bases and 7 bases, with 4 bases remaining between them. Germline CDR1 and CDR2: LNHDA and SQIVND (reference sequence). CDR3 DNA sequence: TGTGCCAGTAGTATCTTGAATTCACCCCTCCACTTT. It translates to CASSILNSPLHF.

In this sample, this clone turned up once. This chain connects TRBV18 to TRBJ1-2; 7 nucleotides match TRBD1. The CDR3 is 14 amino acids. The J segment lost 9 bases and the V segment lost 6 bases, leaving 13 bases of the junction unmatched. CDR1 and CDR2 from the germline V gene are KGHSH and LQKENI. Here the CDR3 DNA reads TGTGCCAGCTCGCTGGGACAGCAGTCTTACCGCTACACCTTC. This gives the protein CASSLGQQSYRYTF.

This chain connects TRBV6-6 to TRBJ2-7, with 7 bases identical to TRBD1. Germline assignment: CDR1 MNHNY and CDR2 SVGAGI (reference sequence). Trimming at V came to 2 bases and at J to 0 bases, leaving 1 base not matched to a gene. The CDR3 loop spans 14 amino acids. The CDR3 DNA reads TGTGCCAGCAGTTACGGGGACAGCTCCTACGAGCAGTACTTC. Translated, it gives CASSYGDSSYEQYF.

V gene TRBV7-2 combines with J gene TRBJ2-1, with TRBD2 matching over 8 bases. From germline, CDR1 is SGHTA and CDR2 FQGNSA. This CDR3 is built from 17 residues. V shed 1 base, J shed 6 bases, and the junction held 11 bases outside the gene matches. Here the CDR3 reads CASSLGSGASGSNEQFF. For the CDR3, the DNA is TGTGCCAGCAGCTTAGGATCCGGGGCTAGCGGGTCCAATGAGCAGTTCTTC.

V gene TRBV5-1 combines with J gene TRBJ2-3; 8 bases fit TRBD2. V lost 5 bases to trimming and J lost 6 bases; unmatched junction nucleotides: 8. CDR1 is SGHRS, CDR2 YFSETQ, per germline. This CDR3 region has 14 residues. In DNA, the CDR3 is TGCGCCAGCAGAGATAGCGGGGCGGCGGATACGCAGTATTTT. Encoded protein: CASRDSGAADTQYF.